The 19 T cell receptor beta chains below all came from one sample that was sequenced in a study of molecular identifiers for immune sequencing clone quantification. MiXCR, run by TCRdb on the PCR reads, gives a single entry per CDR3 protein. The data contain about 640,000 distinct CDR3 sequences, about 20% of them singletons. Sequenced: naive CD8+ T cells from blood, with Jurkat cell RNA spiked in. Stated subset: FACS-sorted CD8+CD4-CCR7+CD45RA+ naive T cells. These receptors were taken from a human donor in good health. Some libraries in this study had Jurkat cell RNA spiked in.

Details on this clonotype: Since a much larger clone is just one base distant, this may be a read error. The CDR3 nucleotides read TGTGCCAGCAACTCCGAACAGGGGATATACTCCTACGAGCAGTACTTC. It yields the protein CASNSEQGIYSYEQYF. The chain carries TRBV7-6 and TRBJ2-7; the match to TRBD1 covers 7 bases. Trimming at V came to 7 bases and at J to 0 bases, leaving 12 bases not matched to a gene. The germline gives CDR1 SGHVS, CDR2 FNYEAQ. This CDR3 spans 16 amino acids.

The chain links TRBV5-1 to TRBJ2-7, with 10 bases that match TRBD2. CDR1 and CDR2 (germline): SGHRS, YFSETQ. The CDR3 has 14 amino acids. V was pared by 2 bases and J by 3 bases, with 2 bases of the junction left unmatched. In DNA, the CDR3 is TGCGCCAGCAGCTTTACTAGCGGGGTCTACGAGCAGTACTTC. It specifies CASSFTSGVYEQYF.

This clonotype occurred many times. The gene calls are TRBV12-3 or TRBV12-4 and TRBJ2-1, with 7 bases matching TRBD1. The CDR3 consists of 16 residues. Unmatched junction bases numbered 7, after V lost 5 bases and J lost 0 bases. In nucleotides, the CDR3 is TGTGCCAGCAGTGGTTTTTGGGACAGCTCCTACAATGAGCAGTTCTTC. Protein product: CASSGFWDSSYNEQFF.

Turning to this clonotype: A much larger clone differs by one base, so this may be a read error. The rearrangement uses TRBV21-1 and TRBJ1-4; TRBD1, the table's D call, was not compared with the DNA. TRBV21-1 is marked as a pseudogene. The CDR3 has 13 amino acids. The DNA for the CDR3 is TGTGCCAGCAGCAGTGACAGGGATGAAAAACTGTTTTTT. This sequence encodes CASSSDRDEKLFF.

This clonotype was seen ten or more times. The gene calls are TRBV13 and TRBJ1-2, with D unclear. The CDR3 loop spans 16 amino acids. Germline CDR1 PRHDT, CDR2 FYEKMQ (reference sequence). V gave up 4 bases and J gave up 5 bases, with 20 bases separating them. The CDR3 is CASSSTDAPAPYGYTF. The CDR3 nucleotides read TGTGCCAGCAGCTCAACGGACGCGCCGGCACCTTATGGCTACACCTTC.

This clonotype was seen more than once but under ten times. A read error is possible here, since a much larger clone lies one base away. This chain uses TRBV6-2 or TRBV6-3 with TRBJ2-5, with D unresolved. CDR3 size: 15 residues. Germline V lookup: CDR1 MNHEY, CDR2 SVGEGT. Here the CDR3 DNA reads TGTGCCAGCGGTTACTCGAGCGTTCCCCAAGAGACCCAGTACTTC. It specifies CASGYSSVPQETQYF.

This clonotype was counted a few times. CDR3 coding DNA: TGTGCCAGCAGCACCTGGGGGGACAGGGCCTACAATGAGCAGTTCTTC. It encodes CASSTWGDRAYNEQFF. The genes are TRBV9 and TRBJ2-1; 9 bases are a match to TRBD1. V shed 4 bases and J 2 bases; nucleotides not matched to a gene: 7. The germline gives CDR1 SGDLS, CDR2 YYNGEE. CDR3 size: 16 residues.

This clonotype showed up many times. This chain links TRBV11-2 with TRBJ2-7, with 11 bases lining up with TRBD2. Germline V gives CDR1 SGHAT, CDR2 FQNNGV. This CDR3 is 14 amino acids long. V gave up 5 bases and J gave up 6 bases; unmatched junction bases: 6. Here the CDR3 reads CASSPPSGGTEQYF. The CDR3 DNA sequence: TGTGCCAGCAGCCCTCCTAGCGGGGGGACCGAGCAGTACTTC. The full variable domain, completed using reference TRBV11-2 and TRBJ2-7, is EAGVAQSPRYKIIEKRQSVAFWCNPISGHATLYWYQQILGQGPKLLIQFQNNGVVDDSQLPKDRFSAERLKGVDSTLKIQPAKLEDSAVYLCASSPPSGGTEQYFGPGTRLTVT.

This clonotype came up many times. J is TRBJ1-1 and V is TRBV5-4, with D hard to call. Germline CDR1 and CDR2: SGHNT and YYREEE (reference sequence). Between the trimmed V and J ends, which lost 4 bases and 1 base, there was a span of 8 bases. The CDR3 contains 13 residues. Here the CDR3 DNA reads TGTGCCAGCAGCCGGACCGAGAACACTGAAGCTTTCTTT. Its protein is CASSRTENTEAFF.

This clonotype appeared many times. The V call is TRBV29-1, the J call TRBJ1-1, with TRBD1 identical over 9 bases. The V gene end was trimmed by 0 bases and the J gene end by 7 bases; junction bases not matched to a gene: 3. CDR3 size: 13 residues. Germline CDR1 reads SQVTM; CDR2 reads ANQGSEA. In nucleotides, the CDR3 is TGCAGCGTTGAAGAAAACAGGGGGCGTGAAGCTTTCTTT. It yields the protein CSVEENRGREAFF.

This clonotype was detected many times. The chain joins TRBV5-6 to TRBJ2-5, with 8 bases identical to TRBD1. Germline V gene data show CDR1 as SGHDT and CDR2 as YYEEEE. J was trimmed by 5 bases and V by 5 bases; bases with no gene match: 8. The CDR3 totals 14 residues. DNA for the CDR3: TGTGCCAGCAGTTTTGAGGACAGGGATGAGACCCAGTACTTC. Translated, it gives CASSFEDRDETQYF. Full variable domain (missing parts from reference TRBV5-6 and TRBJ2-5): DAGVTQSPTHLIKTRGQQVTLRCSPKSGHDTVSWYQQALGQGPQFIFQYYEEEERQRGNFPDRFSGHQFPNYSSELNVNALLLGDSALYLCASSFEDRDETQYFGPGTRLLVL.

This clonotype was detected a few times. The junction departs from the called germline gene at one end, perhaps through a read error. The chain uses TRBV12-3 or TRBV12-4 and TRBJ2-3; 7 bases match TRBD1. The CDR3 has 16 residues. CDR3 bases: TGTGCCAGCAGATCGGGACAGAGCCCTAGCACAGATACGCAGTGTTTT. Residues: CASRSGQSPSTDTQCF.

This clonotype has only a few counts. The CDR3 region is CASSWGTEGPYEQYF. Written as DNA, the CDR3 is TGTGCCAGCAGCTGGGGGACGGAAGGTCCTTACGAGCAGTACTTC. V and J are TRBV11-2 and TRBJ2-7; either TRBD1 or TRBD2 may fit D (5 bases each). CDR1 is SGHAT and CDR2 is FQNNGV in the germline V gene. V was clipped by 4 bases and J by 4 bases, with 17 bases between them. This CDR3 is built from 15 residues.

This chain connects TRBV9 to TRBJ2-3; TRBD2 matches 8 bases. This CDR3 is 16 amino acids long. The germline V gene has CDR1 SGDLS and CDR2 YYNGEE. V gave up 1 base and J gave up 2 bases; unmatched junction bases: 6. This CDR3 is CASSVRGGPATDTQYF. The CDR3 nucleotides are TGTGCCAGCAGCGTACGGGGGGGGCCCGCCACAGATACGCAGTATTTT.

This clonotype was found many times. The V gene is TRBV20-1, the J gene TRBJ2-3, with 12 nucleotides matching TRBD2. The germline V gene encodes CDR1 DFQATT and CDR2 SNEGSKA (reference sequence). The CDR3 has 18 residues. Trimming at V came to 0 bases and at J to 3 bases, leaving 10 bases not matched to a gene. The CDR3 region is CSARDLEASGGATDTQYF. The CDR3 bases are TGCAGTGCTAGAGATCTTGAGGCTAGCGGGGGGGCTACAGATACGCAGTATTTT.

This clonotype was recorded a few times. V usage is TRBV11-2 and J usage is TRBJ2-3; maybe TRBD2 (6 bases). This CDR3 contains 16 residues. V gave up 1 base and J gave up 2 bases, with 13 bases separating them. Germline V gene lookup returns CDR1 SGHAT and CDR2 FQNNGV. CDR3 in DNA: TGTGCCAGCAGCTTAGGTTTAGCGGTCTTCACAGATACGCAGTATTTT. It translates to CASSLGLAVFTDTQYF.

V and J are TRBV28 and TRBJ2-7; the D gene is possibly TRBD2 (6 bases). V lost 3 bases and J lost 5, with 14 bases in between. Looked up from germline, CDR1 is MDHEN and CDR2 is SYDVKM. This CDR3 has 14 residues. CDR3 coding DNA: TGTGCCAGCAGTTTTAGACCGGGACTTGACGAGCAGTACTTC. Its translation: CASSFRPGLDEQYF.

This clonotype was recorded at least ten times. The chain links TRBV3-1 to TRBJ2-6; D is unresolved. The CDR3 spans 15 residues. V lost 3 bases and J 6 bases, leaving 12 bases between the germline ends. Looked up from germline, CDR1 is LGHDT and CDR2 is YNNKEL (reference sequence). CDR3 in amino acids: CASSHVERAANVLTF. The CDR3, as DNA: TGTGCCAGCAGCCATGTGGAAAGGGCGGCCAACGTCCTGACTTTC.

The chain carries TRBV20-1 and TRBJ2-7; possibly TRBD1 for D (5 bases). Germline V CDR1 and CDR2: DFQATT, SNEGSKA (reference sequence). V was shortened by 6 bases and J by 2 bases, with 14 bases between the two germline ends. The CDR3 has 13 residues. The CDR3 DNA sequence: TGCAGTGCCAGCCCCCAGGGAACCTACGAGCAGTACTTC. The encoded protein is CSASPQGTYEQYF.